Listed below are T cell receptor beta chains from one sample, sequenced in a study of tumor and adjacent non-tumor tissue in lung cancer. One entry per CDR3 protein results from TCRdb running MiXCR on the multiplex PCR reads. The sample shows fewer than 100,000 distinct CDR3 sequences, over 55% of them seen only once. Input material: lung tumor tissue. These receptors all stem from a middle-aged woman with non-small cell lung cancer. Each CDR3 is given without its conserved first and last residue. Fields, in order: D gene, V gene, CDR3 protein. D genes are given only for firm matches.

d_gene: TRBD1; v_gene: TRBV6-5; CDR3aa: ASIREGARANVLT
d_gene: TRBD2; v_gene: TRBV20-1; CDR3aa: SARGGGVMYTQY
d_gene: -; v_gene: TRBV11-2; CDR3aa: ASSLSGQLARNIHY
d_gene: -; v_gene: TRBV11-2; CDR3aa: PSARDVGGGDTQY
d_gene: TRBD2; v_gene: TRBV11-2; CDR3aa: ANSLATGGPHEQF
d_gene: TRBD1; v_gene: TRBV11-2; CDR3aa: ASSRTGTENIQY
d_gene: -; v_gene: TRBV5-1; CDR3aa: ASSPQGGFEQY
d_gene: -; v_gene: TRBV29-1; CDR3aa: SVPTDIERF
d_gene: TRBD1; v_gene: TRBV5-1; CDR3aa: ASSWATGQANYDYT
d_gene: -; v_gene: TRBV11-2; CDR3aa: ASILVSNSYEHY